The 9 T cell receptor beta chains below were found in one sample sequenced in a study of identical twins. TCRdb itself ran the 5' RACE reads through MiXCR, one entry per CDR3 protein. This table has fewer than 650,000 distinct CDR3 sequences, 9.5% to 10% appearing once. These data were also reused for a study on yellow fever vaccine responses in identical twins.

The material sequenced was PBMCs. The receptor set was obtained from a young woman in good health.

This clonotype was seen repeatedly, ten times or more. V is TRBV12-3 or TRBV12-4 and J is TRBJ2-7; 7 bases match TRBD2. Losses at the gene ends were 5 bases for V and 3 bases for J; bases not matched to a gene: 4. The CDR3 length is 13 residues. CDR3 in amino acids: CASSPGLDYEQYF. CDR3 nucleotide sequence: TGTGCCAGCAGTCCAGGACTAGACTACGAGCAGTACTTC.

This clonotype was seen a handful of times. This chain uses TRBV11-2 with TRBJ2-7; tentative D call: TRBD1 (6 bases). Germline V gives CDR1 SGHAT, CDR2 FQNNGV. Deletions cut 3 bases from V and 2 bases from J, with 17 bases between. The CDR3 is made up of 16 amino acids. As DNA, the CDR3 is TGTGCCAGCAGCTTTGTTCCAGGGGACAACCCCTACGAGCAGTACTTC. Encoded protein: CASSFVPGDNPYEQYF.

This clonotype has a count of ten or more. The J gene is TRBJ2-5, the V gene TRBV3-1; D is unresolved. This CDR3 comprises 14 residues. V lost 5 bases and J lost 2, with 12 bases in between. Germline CDR1 reads LGHDT; CDR2 reads YNNKEL (reference sequence). DNA of the CDR3: TGTGCCAGCAGCAAAAGGGTCCAACAAGAGACCCAGTACTTC. It codes for CASSKRVQQETQYF.

CDR3 region: CSVAAGRETQYF. The CDR3 DNA reads as TGCAGCGTGGCGGCGGGCCGAGAGACCCAGTACTTC. This sequence joins TRBV29-1 and TRBJ2-5; TRBD2 might be the D (5 bases). Trimming stripped 6 bases from V and 4 bases from J, with 12 bases between. CDR3 length: 12 amino acids. Germline V gives CDR1 SQVTM, CDR2 ANQGSEA.

This clonotype was detected many times. The chain employs TRBV18 and TRBJ1-4; unclear D gene. The V and J ends lost 2 bases and 3 bases respectively, with 4 bases between them. The CDR3 runs to 13 residues. Germline V gene lookup returns CDR1 KGHSH and CDR2 LQKENI. The chain's CDR3 is CASSPGANEKLFF. The CDR3 region has the DNA TGTGCCAGCTCACCAGGGGCTAATGAAAAACTGTTTTTT.

The J gene is TRBJ2-1, the V gene TRBV7-6; 13 bases are shared with TRBD2. This CDR3 comprises 16 residues. Germline CDR1 and CDR2: SGHVS and FNYEAQ. V lost 6 bases, J lost 11 bases, and 13 bases stayed unmatched. The CDR3: CASRGEPVGTSGKQFF. The DNA for the CDR3 is TGTGCCAGCAGGGGGGAACCGGTTGGGACTAGCGGGAAGCAGTTCTTC. The whole variable domain, remainder taken from reference TRBV7-6 and TRBJ2-1, is GAGVSQSPRYKVTKRGQDVALRCDPISGHVSLYWYRQALGQGPEFLTYFNYEAQQDKSGLPNDRFSAERPEGSISTLTIQRTEQRDSAMYRCASRGEPVGTSGKQFFGPGTRLTVL.

The chain uses TRBV15 and TRBJ2-7; the match to TRBD2 covers 8 bases. With V trimmed by 8 bases and J by 6 bases, 12 bases remained unmatched. CDR3 size: 14 residues. CDR1 is LNHNV, CDR2 YYDKDF, per germline (reference sequence). CDR3 sequence reads: CATEGREASGEQYF. In nucleotides, the CDR3 is TGTGCCACCGAGGGGCGGGAGGCCTCTGGCGAGCAGTACTTC.

This clonotype was seen only a few times. The chain has TRBV7-9 and TRBJ2-5, with a tentative D call TRBD1 (6 bases). CDR1 is SEHNR and CDR2 is FQNEAQ in the germline V gene (reference sequence). V was clipped by 5 bases and J by 5 bases, with 18 bases between them. The CDR3 spans 15 residues. The CDR3 DNA reads TGTGCCAGCAGCCCTAGAACTGACAGGCCGGAGACCCAGTACTTC. This sequence encodes CASSPRTDRPETQYF.

This clonotype was seen repeatedly, ten times or more. The rearrangement links TRBV7-9 to TRBJ2-7, with 8 bases fitting TRBD1. Per germline, CDR1 SEHNR and CDR2 FQNEAQ (reference sequence). V shed 5 bases and J 1 base; nucleotides not matched to a gene: 7. The CDR3 contains 15 residues. In DNA form, the CDR3 reads TGTGCCAGCAGCGAGTACAGGGGGTTGTCCTACGAGCAGTACTTC. Its protein is CASSEYRGLSYEQYF. Combining the CDR3 with reference TRBV7-9 and TRBJ2-7 gives the whole variable domain DTGVSQNPRHKITKRGQNVTFRCDPISEHNRLYWYRQTLGQGPEFLTYFQNEAQLEKSRLLSDRFSAERPKGSFSTLEIQRTEQGDSAMYLCASSEYRGLSYEQYFGPGTRLTVT.